The entry that follows covers one T cell receptor beta chain sequence. Its cognate antigen is unknown. Whether given at about 4 or about 12 weeks, second doses were pooled. The table came from immunoSEQ multiplex PCR; TCRdb's copy has only in-frame clones and leaves some out. Of roughly 150,000 clones detected, roughly 88% appear once; the ten largest clones hold 1.5% to 2%. These data come from a study of T cell responses to AZD1222 COVID-19 vaccine. Study-wide findings and caveats: At 160-218 and 743-854, vaccine-associated CD4 TCRs were dominant, and they spanned spike.

CDR1 and CDR2 (germline): LGHDT, YNNKEL (reference sequence). The CDR3 is 15 amino acids. With 4 bases removed from V and 4 bases from J, the gap between germline ends came to 16 bases. This TCR was sampled from an adult who received the AZD1222 COVID-19 vaccine. The rearrangement links TRBV3-1 (or the pseudogene TRBV3-2) to TRBJ1-2; D is uncertain. The sequenced sample was peripheral blood, obtained 28 days after the second AZD1222 dose. This chain's CDR3 is CASSPRLGLVYGYTF. CDR3 DNA: TGTGCCAGCAGCCCCCGCCTCGGACTTGTCTATGGCTACACCTTC.